The rows below give T cell receptor beta chains drawn from one sample of a study of CD8 T cells in Susac syndrome. Each CDR3 protein is one row after TCRdb ran MiXCR on the immunoSEQ multiplex PCR reads. The sample consists of 130,000 or so distinct CDR3 sequences, roughly 95% of them appearing once. Specimen: CD4+ T cells from PBMCs. These receptor sequences come from a human donor with multiple sclerosis. Both conserved end residues are trimmed from each CDR3. The order of the fields is J gene, V gene, CDR3 protein.

>TRBJ1-2|TRBV4-3
ASSQARGGYT
>TRBJ1-1|TRBV20-1
SARSSGTGSTEAF
>TRBJ2-6|TRBV27
ASERANVLT
>TRBJ2-3|TRBV7-8
ASSYDHSTDTQY
>TRBJ2-5|TRBV27
ASSPLAGEGQETQY
>TRBJ2-5|TRBV7-9
ASSLATSGQETQY
>TRBJ2-3|TRBV4-3
ASSLKPTGGDTDTQY
>TRBJ1-2|TRBV23-1
ASSQVDRDYGYT
>TRBJ1-1|TRBV5-6
ASTFWGSRAF
>TRBJ1-2|TRBV7-8
ASTKDLQGSYGYT
>TRBJ2-4|TRBV12-3/TRBV12-4
ASSRLGTSRQGGTHIQY
>TRBJ2-1|TRBV30
AWSVRRQQQF
>TRBJ2-1|TRBV9
ASSALGGGGYNEQF
>TRBJ2-5|TRBV28
ASSSTGGLRETQY
>TRBJ2-5|TRBV27
ASSLSGLAKETQY
>TRBJ1-2|TRBV29-1
SVGESGFNYGYT
>TRBJ2-7|TRBV6-1
ASIPSGLPYEQY
>TRBJ1-1|TRBV9
ASSPTLNTEAF
>TRBJ1-2|TRBV5-4
ASRSRTGLFYGYT
>TRBJ2-7|TRBV5-1
ASSRTTGPPFYEQY
>TRBJ2-5|TRBV3-1
ASSRGTVETQY
>TRBJ2-6|TRBV18
ASSPPGTGANVLT
>TRBJ2-3|TRBV7-2
ASSFDSTDTQY
>TRBJ2-5|TRBV30
AWSVTGYPRETQY
>TRBJ1-2|TRBV20-1
SARGGTNYGYT
>TRBJ2-7|TRBV9
ASSERTASYEQY
>TRBJ2-7|TRBV11-2
ASIKSAHGAAGNSYEQY
>TRBJ1-2|TRBV5-1
ASSLRDRGDYGYT
>TRBJ2-7|TRBV7-9
ASSPGLAEPYEQY
>TRBJ2-7|TRBV7-2
ASSQDRADEQY
>TRBJ1-4|TRBV7-9
ASSLGTGGLEKLF
>TRBJ1-1|TRBV20-1
SARYYEAF
>TRBJ2-3|TRBV7-9
ASSLVLGSTDTQY
>TRBJ2-2|TRBV20-1
SARGGSGTGELF
>TRBJ2-5|TRBV7-2
ASSAGQGFETQY
>TRBJ2-5|TRBV24-1
ATSDAGGSETQY
>TRBJ1-2|TRBV30
AWKGQVDYGYT
>TRBJ1-1|TRBV29-1
SVATRAWNTEAF
>TRBJ1-6|TRBV7-2
ASSPRTGGNSPLH
>TRBJ1-4|TRBV28
ASTPRGLDRGEKLF
>TRBJ1-1|TRBV5-1
ASSLERDPEAF
>TRBJ1-2|TRBV6-6
ASSATGESYGYT
>TRBJ2-1|TRBV19
ASSITGKGTTNEQF
>TRBJ1-6|TRBV20-1
SARDHGVGGYNSPLH
>TRBJ2-3|TRBV2
ASTFGLATTDTQY
>TRBJ2-7|TRBV19
ASSMLWDSYEQY
>TRBJ2-1|TRBV20-1
SARASGSREF
>TRBJ1-5|TRBV19
AISVGQGNQPQH
>TRBJ2-6|TRBV9
ASSVTSQGSNVLT
>TRBJ2-7|TRBV6-1
ASNRVGNEQY
>TRBJ2-5|TRBV9
ASSAPLGGTETQY
>TRBJ2-3|TRBV19
ASRPGQVTDTQY